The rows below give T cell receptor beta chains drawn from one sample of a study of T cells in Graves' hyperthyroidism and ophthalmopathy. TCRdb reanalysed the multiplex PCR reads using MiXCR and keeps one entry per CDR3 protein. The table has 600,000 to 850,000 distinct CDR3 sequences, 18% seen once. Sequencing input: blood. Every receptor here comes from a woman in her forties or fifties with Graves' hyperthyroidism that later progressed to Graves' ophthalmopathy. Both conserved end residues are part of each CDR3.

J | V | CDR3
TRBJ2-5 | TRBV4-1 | CASSQPRRQETQYF
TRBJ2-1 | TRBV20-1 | CSARAPGSEVSNEQFF
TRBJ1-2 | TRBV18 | CASSQGGGNYGYTF
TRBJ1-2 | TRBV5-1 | CASSSTARYGYTF
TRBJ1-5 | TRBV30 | CALGKSLNQPQHF
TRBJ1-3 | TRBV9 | CASSVEGQATGNTIYF
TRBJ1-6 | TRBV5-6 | CASSLAPPMGYNSPLHF
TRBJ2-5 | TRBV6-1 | CASSSGGTETQYF
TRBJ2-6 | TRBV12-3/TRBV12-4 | CASRKTGTGANVLTF
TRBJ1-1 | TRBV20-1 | CSARGGRDWKAFF
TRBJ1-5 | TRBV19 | CASSIGTGGGQPQHF
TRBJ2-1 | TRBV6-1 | CASSESLLGGGNEQFF
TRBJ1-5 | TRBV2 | CASSEILPDRGDQPQHF
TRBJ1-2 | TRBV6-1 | CASRYRGDYGYTF
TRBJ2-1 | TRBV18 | CASSPGLSYNEQFF
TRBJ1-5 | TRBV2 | CASSERTGNQPQHF
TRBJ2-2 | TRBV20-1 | CSARGDRSNTGELFF
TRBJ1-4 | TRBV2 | CASNSRGTGNEKLFF
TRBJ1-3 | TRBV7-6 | CASSLIPGGSSGNTIYF
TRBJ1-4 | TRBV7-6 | CASSLAQGSGGEKLFF